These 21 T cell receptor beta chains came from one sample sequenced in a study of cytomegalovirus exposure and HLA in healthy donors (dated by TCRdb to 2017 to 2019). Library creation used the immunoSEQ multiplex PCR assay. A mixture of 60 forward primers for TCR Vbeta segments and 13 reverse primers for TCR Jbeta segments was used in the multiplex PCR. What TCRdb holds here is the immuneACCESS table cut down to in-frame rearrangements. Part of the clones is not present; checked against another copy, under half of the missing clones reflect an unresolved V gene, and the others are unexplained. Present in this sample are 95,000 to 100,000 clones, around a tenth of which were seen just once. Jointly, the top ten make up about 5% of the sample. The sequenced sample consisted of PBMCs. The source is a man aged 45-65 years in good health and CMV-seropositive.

The CDR3 DNA reads TGTGCCAGCACTATTCGGAGCATGAACACTGAAGCTTTCTTT. Its translation: CASTIRSMNTEAFF. This chain connects TRBV2 to TRBJ1-1; D gene ambiguous. The CDR3 length is 14 residues. The germline CDR1 and CDR2 sequences are SNHLY and FYNNEI. V was clipped by 7 bases and J by 0 bases, with 12 bases between them.

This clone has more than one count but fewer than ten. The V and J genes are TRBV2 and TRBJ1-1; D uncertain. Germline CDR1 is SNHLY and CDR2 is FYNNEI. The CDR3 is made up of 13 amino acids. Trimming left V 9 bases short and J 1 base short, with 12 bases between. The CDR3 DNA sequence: TGTGCCAGTACTAGGGCTGCGAACACTGAAGCTTTCTTT. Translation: CASTRAANTEAFF.

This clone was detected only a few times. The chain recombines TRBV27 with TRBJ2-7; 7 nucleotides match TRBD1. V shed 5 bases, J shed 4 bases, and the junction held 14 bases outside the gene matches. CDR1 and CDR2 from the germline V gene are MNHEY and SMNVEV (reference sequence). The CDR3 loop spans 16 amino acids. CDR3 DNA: TGTGCCAGCAGTAGTTTCTTGGACAGGCCTACTTACGAGCAGTACTTC. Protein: CASSSFLDRPTYEQYF.

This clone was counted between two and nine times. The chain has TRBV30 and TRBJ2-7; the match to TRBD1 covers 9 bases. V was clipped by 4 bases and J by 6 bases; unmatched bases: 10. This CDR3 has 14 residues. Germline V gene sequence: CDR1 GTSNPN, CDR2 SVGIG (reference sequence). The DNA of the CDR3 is TGTGCCTGGAAGGGGACAGGGTTGAGTTCCGAGCAGTACTTC. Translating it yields CAWKGTGLSSEQYF. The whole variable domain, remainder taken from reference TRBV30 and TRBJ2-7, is SQTIHQWPATLVQPVGSPLSLECTVEGTSNPNLYWYRQAAGRGLQLLFYSVGIGQISSEVPQNLSASRPQDRQFILSSKKLLLSDSGFYLCAWKGTGLSSEQYFGPGTRLTVT.

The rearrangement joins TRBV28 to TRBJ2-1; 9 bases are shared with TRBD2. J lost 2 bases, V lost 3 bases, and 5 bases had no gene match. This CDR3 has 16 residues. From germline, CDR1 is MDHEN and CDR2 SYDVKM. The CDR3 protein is CASSLVTSGTYNEQFF. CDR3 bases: TGTGCCAGCAGTTTGGTGACTAGCGGAACCTACAATGAGCAGTTCTTC. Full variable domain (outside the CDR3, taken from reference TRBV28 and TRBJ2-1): DVKVTQSSRYLVKRTGEKVFLECVQDMDHENMFWYRQDPGLGLRLIYFSYDVKMKEKGDIPEGYSVSREKKERFSLILESASTNQTSMYLCASSLVTSGTYNEQFFGPGTRLTVL.

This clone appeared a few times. The CDR3 DNA sequence: TGTGCCAGCAGCATAGCGGGATGGGGGGAGCAGTACTTC. Its protein is CASSIAGWGEQYF. The chain carries TRBV27 and TRBJ2-7, with 8 bases that match TRBD2. The CDR3 totals 13 residues. The germline V gene encodes CDR1 MNHEY and CDR2 SMNVEV (reference sequence). Losses at the gene ends were 6 bases for V and 7 bases for J; bases not matched to a gene: 8.

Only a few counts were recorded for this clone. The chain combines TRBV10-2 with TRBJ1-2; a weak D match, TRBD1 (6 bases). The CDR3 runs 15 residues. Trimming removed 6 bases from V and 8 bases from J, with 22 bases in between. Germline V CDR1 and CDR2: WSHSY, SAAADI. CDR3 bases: TGCGCCAGCAGCCTTGGACAGCCCGGGATGGGGGGCTACACCTTC. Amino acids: CASSLGQPGMGGYTF.

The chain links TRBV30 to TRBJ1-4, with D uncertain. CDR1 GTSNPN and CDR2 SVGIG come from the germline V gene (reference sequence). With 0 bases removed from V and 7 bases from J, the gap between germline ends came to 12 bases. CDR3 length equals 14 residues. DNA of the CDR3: TGTGCCTGGAGTGTACTCGGCGGAATTGAAAAACTGTTTTTT. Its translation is CAWSVLGGIEKLFF.

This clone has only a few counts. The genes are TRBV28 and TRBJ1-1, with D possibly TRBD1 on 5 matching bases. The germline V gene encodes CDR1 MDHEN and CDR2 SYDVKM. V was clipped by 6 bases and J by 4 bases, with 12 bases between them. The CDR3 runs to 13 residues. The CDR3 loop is CASSVSGATEAFF. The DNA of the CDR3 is TGTGCCAGCAGCGTAAGCGGGGCCACTGAAGCTTTCTTT. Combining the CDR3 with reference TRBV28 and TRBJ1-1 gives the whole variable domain DVKVTQSSRYLVKRTGEKVFLECVQDMDHENMFWYRQDPGLGLRLIYFSYDVKMKEKGDIPEGYSVSREKKERFSLILESASTNQTSMYLCASSVSGATEAFFGQGTRLTVV.

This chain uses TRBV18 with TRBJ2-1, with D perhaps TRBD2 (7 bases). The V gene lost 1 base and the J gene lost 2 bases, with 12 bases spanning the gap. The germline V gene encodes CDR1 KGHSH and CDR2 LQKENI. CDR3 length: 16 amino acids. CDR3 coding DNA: TGTGCCAGCTCACCACAGGTCGGGGGGCCCTACAATGAGCAGTTCTTC. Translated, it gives CASSPQVGGPYNEQFF.

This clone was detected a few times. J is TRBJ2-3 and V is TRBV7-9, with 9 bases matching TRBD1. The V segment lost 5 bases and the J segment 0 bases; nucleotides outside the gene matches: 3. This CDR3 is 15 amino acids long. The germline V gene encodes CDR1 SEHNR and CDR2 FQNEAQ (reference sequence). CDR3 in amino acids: CASSRDRASTDTQYF. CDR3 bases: TGTGCCAGCAGCCGGGACAGGGCCAGCACAGATACGCAGTATTTT.

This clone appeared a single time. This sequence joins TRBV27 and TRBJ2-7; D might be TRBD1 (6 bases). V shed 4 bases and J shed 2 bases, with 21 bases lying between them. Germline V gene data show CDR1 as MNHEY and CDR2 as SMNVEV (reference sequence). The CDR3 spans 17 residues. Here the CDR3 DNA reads TGTGCCAGCAGTTCACCCAGGGGTTCCACTCCAGCCTACGAGCAGTACTTC. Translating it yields CASSSPRGSTPAYEQYF.

CDR3 loop: CASSPRDTYNQPQHF. The DNA for the CDR3 is TGCGCCAGCAGCCCGAGGGATACGTACAATCAGCCCCAGCATTTT. The chain combines TRBV4-1 with TRBJ1-5; D remains unclear. CDR1 is MGHRA and CDR2 is YSYEKL in the germline V gene. Trimming cost V 4 bases and J 3 bases, with 13 bases left between them. The CDR3 totals 15 residues.

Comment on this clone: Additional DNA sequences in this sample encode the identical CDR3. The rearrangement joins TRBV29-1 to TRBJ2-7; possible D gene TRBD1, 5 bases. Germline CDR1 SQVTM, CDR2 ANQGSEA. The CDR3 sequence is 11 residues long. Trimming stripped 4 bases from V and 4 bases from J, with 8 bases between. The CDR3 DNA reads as TGCAGCGTTGGAAGGGGTTACGAGCAGTACTTC. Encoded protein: CSVGRGYEQYF.

The CDR3 region has the DNA TGTGCCAGCAGTGAATATGTCGGCGTGAGCGTTGAGCAGTTCTTC. It specifies CASSEYVGVSVEQFF. This chain links TRBV25-1 with TRBJ2-1; no clear D gene. V lost 0 bases and J 9 bases, leaving 15 bases between the germline ends. The CDR3 is made up of 15 amino acids. The germline V gene encodes CDR1 MGHDK and CDR2 SYGVNS.

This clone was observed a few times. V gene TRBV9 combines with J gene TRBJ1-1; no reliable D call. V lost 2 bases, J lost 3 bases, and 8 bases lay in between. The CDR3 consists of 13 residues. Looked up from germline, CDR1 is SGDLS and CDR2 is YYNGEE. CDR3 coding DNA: TGTGCCAGCAGCGTGGAGGGATACACTGAAGCTTTCTTT. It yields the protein CASSVEGYTEAFF.

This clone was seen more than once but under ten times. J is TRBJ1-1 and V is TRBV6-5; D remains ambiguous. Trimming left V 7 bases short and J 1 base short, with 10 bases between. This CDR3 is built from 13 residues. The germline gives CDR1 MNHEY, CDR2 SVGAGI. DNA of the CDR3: TGTGCCAGCAAGTCTAACTGGAACACTGAAGCTTTCTTT. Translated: CASKSNWNTEAFF.

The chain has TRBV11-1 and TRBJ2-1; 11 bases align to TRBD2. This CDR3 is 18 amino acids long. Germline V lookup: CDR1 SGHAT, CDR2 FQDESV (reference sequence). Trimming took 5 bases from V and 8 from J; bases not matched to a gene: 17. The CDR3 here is CASSPGSGRARDSHEQFF. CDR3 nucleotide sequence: TGTGCCAGCAGCCCGGGTAGCGGGAGGGCCCGAGACTCTCATGAGCAGTTCTTC.

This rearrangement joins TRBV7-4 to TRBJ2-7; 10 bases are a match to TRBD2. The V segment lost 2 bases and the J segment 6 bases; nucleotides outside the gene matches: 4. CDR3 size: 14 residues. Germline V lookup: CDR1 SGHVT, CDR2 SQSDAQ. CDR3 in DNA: TGTGCCAGCAGCTTACCTAGCGGGAGTATCGAGCAGTACTTC. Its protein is CASSLPSGSIEQYF.

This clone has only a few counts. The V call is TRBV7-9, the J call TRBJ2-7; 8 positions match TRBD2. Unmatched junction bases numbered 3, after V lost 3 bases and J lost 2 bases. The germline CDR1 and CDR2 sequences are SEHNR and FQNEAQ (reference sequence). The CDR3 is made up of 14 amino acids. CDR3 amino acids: CASSFLGGAYEQYF. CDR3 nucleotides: TGTGCCAGCAGCTTTCTCGGGGGGGCCTACGAGCAGTACTTC.

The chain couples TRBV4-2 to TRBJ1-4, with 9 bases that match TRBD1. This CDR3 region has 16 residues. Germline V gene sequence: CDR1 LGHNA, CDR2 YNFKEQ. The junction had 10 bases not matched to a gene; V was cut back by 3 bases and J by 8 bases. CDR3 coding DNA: TGTGCCAGCAGCCAGATACCGGGACAGGGAGTGGAAAAACTGTTTTTT. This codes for CASSQIPGQGVEKLFF.